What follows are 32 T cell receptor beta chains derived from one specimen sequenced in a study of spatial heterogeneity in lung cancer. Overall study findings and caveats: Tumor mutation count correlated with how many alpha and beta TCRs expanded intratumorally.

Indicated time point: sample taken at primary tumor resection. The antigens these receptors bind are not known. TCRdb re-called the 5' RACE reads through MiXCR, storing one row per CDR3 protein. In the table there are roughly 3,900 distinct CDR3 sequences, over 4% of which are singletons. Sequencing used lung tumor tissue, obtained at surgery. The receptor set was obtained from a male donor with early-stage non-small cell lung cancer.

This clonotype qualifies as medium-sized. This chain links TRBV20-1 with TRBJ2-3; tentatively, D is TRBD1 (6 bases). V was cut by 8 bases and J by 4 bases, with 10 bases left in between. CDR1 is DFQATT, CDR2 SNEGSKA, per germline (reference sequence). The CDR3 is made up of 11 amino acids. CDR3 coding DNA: TGCAGTACAGGGACGGCAGATACGCAGTATTTT. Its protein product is CSTGTADTQYF.

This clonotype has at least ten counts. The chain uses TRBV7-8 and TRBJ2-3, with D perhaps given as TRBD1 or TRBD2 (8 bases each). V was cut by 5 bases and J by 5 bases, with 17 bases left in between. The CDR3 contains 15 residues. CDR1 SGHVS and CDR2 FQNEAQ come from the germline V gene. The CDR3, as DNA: TGTGCCAGCAGCGGACAGGGCCGGGGGGGAGATACGCAGTATTTT. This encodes CASSGQGRGGDTQYF. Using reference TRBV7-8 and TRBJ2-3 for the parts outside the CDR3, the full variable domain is GAGVSQSPRYKVAKRGQDVALRCDPISGHVSLFWYQQALGQGPEFLTYFQNEAQLDKSGLPSDRFFAERPEGSVSTLKIQRTQQEDSAVYLCASSGQGRGGDTQYFGPGTRLTVL.

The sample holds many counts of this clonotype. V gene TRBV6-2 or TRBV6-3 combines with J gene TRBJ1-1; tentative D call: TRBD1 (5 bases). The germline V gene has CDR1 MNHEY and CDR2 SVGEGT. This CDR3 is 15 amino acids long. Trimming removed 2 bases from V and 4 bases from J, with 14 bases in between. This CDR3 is CASSYGQGFRTEAFF. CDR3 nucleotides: TGTGCCAGCAGTTACGGGCAGGGATTCCGCACTGAAGCTTTCTTT.

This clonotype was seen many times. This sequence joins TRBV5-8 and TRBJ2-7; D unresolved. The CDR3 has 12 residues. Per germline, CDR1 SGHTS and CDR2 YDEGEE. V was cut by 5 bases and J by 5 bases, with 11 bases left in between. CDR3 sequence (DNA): TGTGCCAGCAGGAGAACACAAAACGAGCAGTACGTC. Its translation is CASRRTQNEQYV.

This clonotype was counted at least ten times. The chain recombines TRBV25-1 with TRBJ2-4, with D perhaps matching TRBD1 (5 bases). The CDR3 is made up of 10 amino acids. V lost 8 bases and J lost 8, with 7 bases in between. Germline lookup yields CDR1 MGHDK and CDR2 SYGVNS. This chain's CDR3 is CASVGDIQYF. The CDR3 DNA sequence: TGTGCCAGCGTAGGGGACATTCAGTACTTC.

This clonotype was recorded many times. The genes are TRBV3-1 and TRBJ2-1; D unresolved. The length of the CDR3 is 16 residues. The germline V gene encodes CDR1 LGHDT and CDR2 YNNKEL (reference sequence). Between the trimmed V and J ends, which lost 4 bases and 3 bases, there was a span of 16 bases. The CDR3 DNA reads TGTGCCAGCAGCCCTACGGGTCAGGCCAACTACAATGAGCAGTTCTTC. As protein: CASSPTGQANYNEQFF.

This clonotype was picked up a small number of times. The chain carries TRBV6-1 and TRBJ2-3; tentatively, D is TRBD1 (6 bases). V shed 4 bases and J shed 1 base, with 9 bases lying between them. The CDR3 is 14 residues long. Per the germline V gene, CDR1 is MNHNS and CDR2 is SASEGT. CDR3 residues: CASSVGQGTDTQYF. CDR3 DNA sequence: TGTGCCAGCAGTGTGGGACAAGGCACAGATACGCAGTATTTT.

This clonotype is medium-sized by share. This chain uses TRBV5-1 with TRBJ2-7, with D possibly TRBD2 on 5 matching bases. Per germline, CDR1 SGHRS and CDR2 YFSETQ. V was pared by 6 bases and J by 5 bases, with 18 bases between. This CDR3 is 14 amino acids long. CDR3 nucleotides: TGCGCCAGCACGGACGGAGCCTCCGGGAACGAGCAGTACTTC. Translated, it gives CASTDGASGNEQYF.

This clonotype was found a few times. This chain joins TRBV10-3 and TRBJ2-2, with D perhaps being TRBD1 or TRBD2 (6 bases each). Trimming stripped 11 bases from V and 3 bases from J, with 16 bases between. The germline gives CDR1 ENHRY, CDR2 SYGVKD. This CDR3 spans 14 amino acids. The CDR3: CAVRESGDTGELFF. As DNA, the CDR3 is TGTGCCGTCCGGGAGTCAGGGGACACCGGGGAGCTGTTTTTT.

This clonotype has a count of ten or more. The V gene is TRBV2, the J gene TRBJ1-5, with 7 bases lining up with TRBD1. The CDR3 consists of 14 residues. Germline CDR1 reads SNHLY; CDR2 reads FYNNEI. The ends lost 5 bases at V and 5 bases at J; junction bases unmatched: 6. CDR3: CASSSQGNDQPQHF. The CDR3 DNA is TGTGCCAGCAGTTCACAGGGGAACGATCAGCCCCAGCATTTT.

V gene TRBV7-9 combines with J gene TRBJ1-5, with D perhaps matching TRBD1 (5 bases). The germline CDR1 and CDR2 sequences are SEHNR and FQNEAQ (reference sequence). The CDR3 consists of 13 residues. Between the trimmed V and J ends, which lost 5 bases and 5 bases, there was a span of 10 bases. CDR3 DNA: TGTGCCAGCAGCCTGACAGCAGATCAGCCCCAGCATTTT. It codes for CASSLTADQPQHF.

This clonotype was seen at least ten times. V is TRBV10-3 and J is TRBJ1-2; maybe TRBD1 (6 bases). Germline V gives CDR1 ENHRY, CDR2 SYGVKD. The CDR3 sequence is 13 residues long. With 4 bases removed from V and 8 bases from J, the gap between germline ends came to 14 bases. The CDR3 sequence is CAISGLQGGGYTF. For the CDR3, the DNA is TGTGCCATCAGTGGGCTACAGGGAGGCGGCTACACCTTC.

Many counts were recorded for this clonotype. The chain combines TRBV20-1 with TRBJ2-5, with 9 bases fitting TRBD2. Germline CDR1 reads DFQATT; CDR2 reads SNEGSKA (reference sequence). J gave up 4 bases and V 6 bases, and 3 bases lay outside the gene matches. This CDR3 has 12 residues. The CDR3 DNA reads TGCAGTGCGGGGACTAGCTCAGAGACCCAGTACTTC. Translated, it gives CSAGTSSETQYF.

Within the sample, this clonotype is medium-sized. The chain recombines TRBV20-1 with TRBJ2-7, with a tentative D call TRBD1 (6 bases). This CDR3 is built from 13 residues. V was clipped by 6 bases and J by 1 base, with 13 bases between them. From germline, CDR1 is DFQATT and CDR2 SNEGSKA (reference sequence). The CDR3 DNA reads TGCAGTGCCTCTCCGGGACAATCCTACGAGCAGTACGTC. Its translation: CSASPGQSYEQYV.

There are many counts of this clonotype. This CDR3 reads CASSSYPRQTGSEAFF. In nucleotides, the CDR3 is TGTGCCAGCAGCTCTTATCCTCGGCAGACCGGTTCTGAAGCTTTCTTT. The chain links TRBV11-2 to TRBJ1-1, with D uncertain. The germline V gene encodes CDR1 SGHAT and CDR2 FQNNGV. Deletions cut 4 bases from V and 6 bases from J, with 21 bases between. The CDR3 runs 16 residues. Together with reference TRBV11-2 and TRBJ1-1, the CDR3 gives the full variable domain: EAGVAQSPRYKIIEKRQSVAFWCNPISGHATLYWYQQILGQGPKLLIQFQNNGVVDDSQLPKDRFSAERLKGVDSTLKIQPAKLEDSAVYLCASSSYPRQTGSEAFFGQGTRLTVV.

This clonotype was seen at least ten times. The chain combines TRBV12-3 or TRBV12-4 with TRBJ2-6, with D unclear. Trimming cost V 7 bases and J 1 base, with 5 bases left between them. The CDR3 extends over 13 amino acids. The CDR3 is CASTRSGANVLTF. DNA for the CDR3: TGTGCCAGCACCCGGTCTGGGGCCAACGTCCTGACTTTC.

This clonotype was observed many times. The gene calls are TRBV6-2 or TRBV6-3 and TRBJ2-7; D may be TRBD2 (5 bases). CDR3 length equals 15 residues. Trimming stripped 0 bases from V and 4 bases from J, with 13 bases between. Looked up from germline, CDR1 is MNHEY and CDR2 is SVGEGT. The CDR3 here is CASSYSGRLEYEQYF. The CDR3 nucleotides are TGTGCCAGCAGTTACTCGGGGAGACTCGAGTACGAGCAGTACTTC.

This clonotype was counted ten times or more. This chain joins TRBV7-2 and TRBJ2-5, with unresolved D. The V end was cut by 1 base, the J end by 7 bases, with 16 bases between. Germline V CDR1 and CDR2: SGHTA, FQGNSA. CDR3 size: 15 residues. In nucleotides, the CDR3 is TGTGCCAGCAGCTTAGATACCGGCCGACCGGGGACCCAGTACTTC. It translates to CASSLDTGRPGTQYF.

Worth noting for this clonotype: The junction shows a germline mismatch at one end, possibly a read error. The CDR3 nucleotides read TGTGCCTGGAGCCGAGGGGCTAGCGGGGGGACGAAGGTGTTT. The encoded protein is CAWSRGASGGTKVF. The rearrangement joins TRBV30 to TRBJ2-3; 11 bases fit TRBD2. The germline V gene has CDR1 GTSNPN and CDR2 SVGIG (reference sequence). This CDR3 has 14 amino acids.

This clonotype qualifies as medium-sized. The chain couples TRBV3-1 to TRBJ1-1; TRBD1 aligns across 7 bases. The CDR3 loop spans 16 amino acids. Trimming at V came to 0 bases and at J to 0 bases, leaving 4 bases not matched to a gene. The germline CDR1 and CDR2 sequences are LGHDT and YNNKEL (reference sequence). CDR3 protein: CASSQDIRGMNTEAFF. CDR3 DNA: TGTGCCAGCAGCCAAGATATCAGGGGGATGAACACTGAAGCTTTCTTT.

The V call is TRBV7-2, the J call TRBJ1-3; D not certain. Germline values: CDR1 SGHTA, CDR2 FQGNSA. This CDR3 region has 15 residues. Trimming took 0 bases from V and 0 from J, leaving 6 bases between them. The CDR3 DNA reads TGTGCCAGCAGCTTAGCCCCCGCCTCTGGAAACACCATATATTTT. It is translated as CASSLAPASGNTIYF.

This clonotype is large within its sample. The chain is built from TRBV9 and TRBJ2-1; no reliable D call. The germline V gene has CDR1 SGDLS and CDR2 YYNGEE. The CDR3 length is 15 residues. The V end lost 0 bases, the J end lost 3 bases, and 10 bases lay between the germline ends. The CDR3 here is CASSVVADFYNEQFF. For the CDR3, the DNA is TGTGCCAGCAGCGTAGTAGCAGATTTCTACAATGAGCAGTTCTTC.

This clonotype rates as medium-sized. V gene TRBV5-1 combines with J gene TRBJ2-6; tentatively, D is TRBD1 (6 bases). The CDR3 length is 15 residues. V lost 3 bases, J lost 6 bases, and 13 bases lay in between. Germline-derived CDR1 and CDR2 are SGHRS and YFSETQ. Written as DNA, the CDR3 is TGCGCCAGCAGCTCCCAGGGGATAGAGGCCAACGTCCTGACTTTC. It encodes CASSSQGIEANVLTF.

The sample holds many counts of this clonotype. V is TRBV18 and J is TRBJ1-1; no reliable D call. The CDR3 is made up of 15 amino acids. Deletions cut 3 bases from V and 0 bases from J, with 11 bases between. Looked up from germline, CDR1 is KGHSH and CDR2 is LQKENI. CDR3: CASSPEVGMNTEAFF. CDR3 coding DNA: TGTGCCAGCTCACCCGAGGTCGGGATGAACACTGAAGCTTTCTTT.

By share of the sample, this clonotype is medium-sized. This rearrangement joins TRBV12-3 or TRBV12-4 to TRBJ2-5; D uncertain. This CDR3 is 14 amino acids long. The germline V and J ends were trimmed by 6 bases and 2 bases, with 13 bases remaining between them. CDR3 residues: CASSRAGLQETQYF. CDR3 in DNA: TGTGCCAGCAGCCGGGCCGGTCTTCAAGAGACCCAGTACTTC.

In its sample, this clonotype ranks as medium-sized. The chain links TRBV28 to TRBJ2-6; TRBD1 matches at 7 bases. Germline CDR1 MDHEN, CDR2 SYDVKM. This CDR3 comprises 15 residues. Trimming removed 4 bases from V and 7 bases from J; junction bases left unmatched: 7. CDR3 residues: CASSSTYRGANVLTF. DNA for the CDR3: TGTGCCAGCAGTTCAACTTACAGGGGAGCCAACGTCCTGACTTTC.

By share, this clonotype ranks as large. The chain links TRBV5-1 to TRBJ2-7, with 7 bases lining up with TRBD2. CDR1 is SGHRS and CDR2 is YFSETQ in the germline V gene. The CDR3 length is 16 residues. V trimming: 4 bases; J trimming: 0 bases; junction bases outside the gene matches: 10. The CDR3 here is CASSPSWDYHSYEQYV. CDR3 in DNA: TGCGCCAGCAGCCCCTCCTGGGACTATCACTCCTACGAGCAGTACGTC.

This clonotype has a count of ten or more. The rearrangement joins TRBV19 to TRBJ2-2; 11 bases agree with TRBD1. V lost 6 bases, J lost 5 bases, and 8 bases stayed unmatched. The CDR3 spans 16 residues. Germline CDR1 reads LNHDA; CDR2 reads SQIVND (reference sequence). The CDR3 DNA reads TGTGCCAGTAGGTACGGACAGGGGGCTCAGACCGGGGAGCTGTTTTTT. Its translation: CASRYGQGAQTGELFF.

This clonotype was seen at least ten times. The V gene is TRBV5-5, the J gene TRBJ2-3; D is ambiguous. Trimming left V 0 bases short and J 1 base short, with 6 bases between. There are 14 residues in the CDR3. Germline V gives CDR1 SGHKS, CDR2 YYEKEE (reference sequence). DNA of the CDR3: TGTGCCAGCAGCTTGGTAGCCCGCACAGATACGCAGTATTTT. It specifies CASSLVARTDTQYF.

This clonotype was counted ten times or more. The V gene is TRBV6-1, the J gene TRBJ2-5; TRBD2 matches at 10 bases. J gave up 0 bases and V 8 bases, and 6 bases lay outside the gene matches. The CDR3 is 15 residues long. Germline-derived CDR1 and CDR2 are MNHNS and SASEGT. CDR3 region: CASESGRADQETQYF. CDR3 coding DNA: TGTGCCAGCGAGAGCGGGAGGGCCGACCAAGAGACCCAGTACTTC.

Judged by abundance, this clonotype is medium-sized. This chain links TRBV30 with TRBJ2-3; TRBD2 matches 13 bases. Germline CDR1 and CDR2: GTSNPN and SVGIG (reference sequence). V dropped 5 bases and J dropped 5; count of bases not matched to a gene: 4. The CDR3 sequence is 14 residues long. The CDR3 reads CAWGLAGARDTQYF. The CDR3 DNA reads TGTGCCTGGGGACTAGCGGGAGCTCGAGATACGCAGTATTTT.

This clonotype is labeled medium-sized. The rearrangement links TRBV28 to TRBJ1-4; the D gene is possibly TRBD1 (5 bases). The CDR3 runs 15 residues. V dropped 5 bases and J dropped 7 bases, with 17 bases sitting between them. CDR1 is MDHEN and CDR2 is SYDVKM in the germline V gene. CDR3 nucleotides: TGTGCCAGCAGTGCGGGAAGGGGCGCGGGTGAAAAACTGTTTTTT. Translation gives CASSAGRGAGEKLFF.